This T cell receptor (beta chain) was captured by sequencing in a study of cytomegalovirus exposure and HLA in healthy donors. Overall study results and limits: Researchers had no immune exposure information except CMV serostatus available. In a later analysis, HLA-C alleles had the fewest associated TCRs, DRB1 alleles the most.

Vbeta (60) and Jbeta (13) primers were used in the PCR. Clones were read by immunoSEQ multiplex PCR, and TCRdb kept only the in-frame ones, dropping some. The table for this sample gives approximately 150,000 clones. With regard to this clone: Its antigen remains unidentified.

This CDR3 spans 13 amino acids. Trimming pared 10 bases from V and 3 bases from J, leaving 15 bases between. The V gene's germline CDR1 is MDHEN and CDR2 SYDVKM. This clonotype originated in a male donor in good health and CMV-seronegative. Input material: PBMCs. V and J are TRBV28 and TRBJ1-1; no clear D gene. The CDR3 DNA follows: TGTGCCATTACAGCAGTATGGGACACTGAAGCTTTCTTT. It specifies CAITAVWDTEAFF.